The clone carrying this T cell receptor (beta chain) was recorded many times. Trimming shortened V by 1 base and J by 0 bases, and 9 bases separated the two germline ends. The CDR3 is 15 residues long. CDR1 is MGHRA, CDR2 YSYEKL, per germline. The data stem from a study of T cells in Graves' hyperthyroidism and ophthalmopathy. Researchers amplified the TCR beta CDR3 regions from RNA transcripts. A first-round RT-PCR of the TCR CDR3 used the HTBI primer set. TCRdb re-called the multiplex PCR reads through MiXCR, storing one row per CDR3 protein. The table includes about 350,000 distinct CDR3 sequences, about a fifth detected once.

The chain combines TRBV4-1 with TRBJ1-1; no clear D. This TCR was sampled from a woman under 30 with Graves' hyperthyroidism. Material: blood. DNA of the CDR3: TGCGCCAGCAGCCAAGGACGAGGGATGAACACTGAAGCTTTCTTT. Its translation is CASSQGRGMNTEAFF.